A single sample is the source of the 2 T cell receptor beta chains below, sequenced in a study of PD-1 blockade in classical Hodgkin lymphoma. All trial patients relapsed after autologous stem cell transplantation. Using immunoSEQ multiplex PCR, the repertoire was profiled, and TCRdb retains in-frame clones only, with some absent. This sample has about 19,000 clones; 86% occur once, and the top ten carry 10% to 15%. Specimen: peripheral blood mononuclear cells (PBMCs), collected before the second cycle of nivolumab. The receptors here all came from a human donor with classical Hodgkin lymphoma.

This sequence joins TRBV19 and TRBJ1-2, with TRBD1 identical over 7 bases. The CDR3 extends over 16 amino acids. V lost 4 bases and J lost 3; bases outside the gene matches: 11. Germline V gene data show CDR1 as LNHDA and CDR2 as SQIVND (reference sequence). The CDR3 region is CASSTWTGPRDYGYTF. The CDR3 nucleotides are TGTGCCAGTAGTACCTGGACAGGCCCAAGGGACTATGGCTACACCTTC.

The rearrangement uses TRBV6-5 and TRBJ2-7; D might be TRBD1 (6 bases). CDR1 MNHEY and CDR2 SVGAGI come from the germline V gene. V dropped 7 bases and J dropped 2 bases, with 12 bases sitting between them. This CDR3 is built from 13 residues. The CDR3 DNA reads as TGTGCCAGCACCGGCAGGGGACCCTACGAGCAGTACTTC. Its translation is CASTGRGPYEQYF.